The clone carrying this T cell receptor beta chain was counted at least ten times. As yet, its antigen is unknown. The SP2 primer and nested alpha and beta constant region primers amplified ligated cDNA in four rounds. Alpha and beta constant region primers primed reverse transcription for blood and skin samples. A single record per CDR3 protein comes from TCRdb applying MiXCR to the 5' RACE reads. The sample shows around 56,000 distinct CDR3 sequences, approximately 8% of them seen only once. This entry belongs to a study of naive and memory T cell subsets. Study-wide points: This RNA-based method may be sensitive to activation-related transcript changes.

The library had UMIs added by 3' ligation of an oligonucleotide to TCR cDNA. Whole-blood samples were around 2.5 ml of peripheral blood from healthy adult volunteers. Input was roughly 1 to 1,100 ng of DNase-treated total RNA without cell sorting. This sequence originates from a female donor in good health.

The CDR3: CATWKGATEAFF. In nucleotides, the CDR3 is TGTGCCACGTGGAAGGGGGCGACTGAAGCTTTCTTT. The chain combines TRBV28 with TRBJ1-1; TRBD1 matches 7 bases. J lost 5 bases, V lost 10 bases, and 7 bases had no gene match. Germline V gene sequence: CDR1 MDHEN, CDR2 SYDVKM. The CDR3 covers 12 residues.